This TCR beta chain was sequenced in a study of blood T cell repertoires in COVID-19. Study as a whole: T cells, B-cell-depleted T cells, or PBMCs provided the cDNA or gDNA that served as material.

V gave up 3 bases and J gave up 4 bases; unmatched junction bases: 6. Looked up from germline, CDR1 is LNHDA and CDR2 is SQIVND (reference sequence). The CDR3 is made up of 16 amino acids. Sequencing was performed with immunoSEQ multiplex PCR; in TCRdb, only in-frame clones are kept and a portion is missing. Among tens of thousands of clones, around 83% were seen once, and the ten largest hold 6% to 7%. Sequences were obtained from peripheral blood. The rearrangement uses TRBV19 and TRBJ1-5, with 10 bases fitting TRBD1. The clonotype comes from an older woman with acute or convalescent COVID-19. This chain's CDR3 is CASSMTGQGRNQPQHF. DNA of the CDR3: TGTGCCAGTAGTATGACGGGACAGGGGAGGAATCAGCCCCAGCATTTT.